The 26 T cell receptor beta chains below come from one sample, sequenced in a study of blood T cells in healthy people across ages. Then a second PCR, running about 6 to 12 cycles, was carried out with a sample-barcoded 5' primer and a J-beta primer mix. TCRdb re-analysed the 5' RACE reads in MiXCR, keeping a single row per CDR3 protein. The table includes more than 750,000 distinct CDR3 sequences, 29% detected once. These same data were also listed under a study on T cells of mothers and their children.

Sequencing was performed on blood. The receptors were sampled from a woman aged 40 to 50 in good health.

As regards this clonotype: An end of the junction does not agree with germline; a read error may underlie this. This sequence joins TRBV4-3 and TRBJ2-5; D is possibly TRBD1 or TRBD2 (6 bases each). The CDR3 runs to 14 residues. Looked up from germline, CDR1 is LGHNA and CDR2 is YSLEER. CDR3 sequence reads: CAGSPTGRQETQYF. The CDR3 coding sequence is TGCGCCGGCAGCCCTACAGGGAGGCAAGAGACCCAGTACTTC.

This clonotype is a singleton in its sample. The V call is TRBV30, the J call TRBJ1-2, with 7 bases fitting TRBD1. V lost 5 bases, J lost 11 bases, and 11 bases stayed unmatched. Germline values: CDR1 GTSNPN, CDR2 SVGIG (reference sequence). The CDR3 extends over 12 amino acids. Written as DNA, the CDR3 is TGTGCCTGGGCCGCGGACAGGTCCGTATACACCTTC. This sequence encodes CAWAADRSVYTF.

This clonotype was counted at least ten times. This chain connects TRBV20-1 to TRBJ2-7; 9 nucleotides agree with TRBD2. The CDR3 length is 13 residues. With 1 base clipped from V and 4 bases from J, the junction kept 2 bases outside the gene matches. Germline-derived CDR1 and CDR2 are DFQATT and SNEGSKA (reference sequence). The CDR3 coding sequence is TGCAGTGCTAGAGGTGGACTAGCGTACGAGCAGTACTTC. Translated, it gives CSARGGLAYEQYF.

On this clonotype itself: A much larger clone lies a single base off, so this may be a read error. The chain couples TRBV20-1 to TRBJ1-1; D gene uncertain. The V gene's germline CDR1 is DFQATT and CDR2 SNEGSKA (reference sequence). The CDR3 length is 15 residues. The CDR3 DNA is TGCAGTGCTAGAGATAGGTCCAGAGGGAACATTGAAGCTTTCTTT. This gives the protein CSARDRSRGNIEAFF.

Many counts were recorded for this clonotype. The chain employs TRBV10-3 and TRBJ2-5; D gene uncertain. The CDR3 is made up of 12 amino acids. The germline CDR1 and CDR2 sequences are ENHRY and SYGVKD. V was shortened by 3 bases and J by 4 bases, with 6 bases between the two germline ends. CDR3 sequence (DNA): TGTGCCATCAGTGAAACGGTAGAGACCCAGTACTTC. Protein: CAISETVETQYF.

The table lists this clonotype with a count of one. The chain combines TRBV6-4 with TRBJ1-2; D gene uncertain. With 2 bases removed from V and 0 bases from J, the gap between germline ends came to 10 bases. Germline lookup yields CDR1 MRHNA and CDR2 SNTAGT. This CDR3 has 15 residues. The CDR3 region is CASSDVPFPNYGYTF. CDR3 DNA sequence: TGTGCCAGCAGTGACGTTCCATTTCCTAACTATGGCTACACCTTC.

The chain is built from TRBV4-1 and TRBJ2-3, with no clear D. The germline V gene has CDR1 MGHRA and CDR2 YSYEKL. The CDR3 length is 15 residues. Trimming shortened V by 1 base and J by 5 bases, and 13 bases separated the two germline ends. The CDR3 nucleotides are TGCGCCAGCAGCCAAGTCTCCAGCGACGGAGATACGCAGTATTTT. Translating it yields CASSQVSSDGDTQYF.

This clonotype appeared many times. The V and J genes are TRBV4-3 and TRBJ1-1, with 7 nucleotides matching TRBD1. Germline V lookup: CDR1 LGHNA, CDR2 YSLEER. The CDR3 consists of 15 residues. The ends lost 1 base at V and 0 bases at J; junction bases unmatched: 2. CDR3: CASSQAGGMNTEAFF. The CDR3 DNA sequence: TGCGCCAGCAGCCAAGCAGGGGGGATGAACACTGAAGCTTTCTTT.

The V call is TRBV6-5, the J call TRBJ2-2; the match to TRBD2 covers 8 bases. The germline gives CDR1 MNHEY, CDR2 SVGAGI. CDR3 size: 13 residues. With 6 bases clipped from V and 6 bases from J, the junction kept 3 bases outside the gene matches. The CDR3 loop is CASRLTSAGELFF. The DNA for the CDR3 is TGTGCCAGCAGGTTGACTAGCGCCGGGGAGCTGTTTTTT.

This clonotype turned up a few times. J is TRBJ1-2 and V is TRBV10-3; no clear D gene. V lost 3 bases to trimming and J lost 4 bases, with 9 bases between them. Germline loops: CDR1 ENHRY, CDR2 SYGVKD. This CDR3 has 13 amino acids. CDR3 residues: CAISEPDPYGYTF. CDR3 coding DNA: TGTGCCATCAGTGAACCAGACCCCTATGGCTACACCTTC.

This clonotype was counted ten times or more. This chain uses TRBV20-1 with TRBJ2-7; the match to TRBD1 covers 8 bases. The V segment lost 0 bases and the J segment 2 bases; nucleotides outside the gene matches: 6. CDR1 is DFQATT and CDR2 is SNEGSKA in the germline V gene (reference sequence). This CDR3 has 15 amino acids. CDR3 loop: CSAREPGQVAYEQYF. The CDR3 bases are TGCAGTGCTAGAGAGCCGGGACAGGTAGCCTACGAGCAGTACTTC.

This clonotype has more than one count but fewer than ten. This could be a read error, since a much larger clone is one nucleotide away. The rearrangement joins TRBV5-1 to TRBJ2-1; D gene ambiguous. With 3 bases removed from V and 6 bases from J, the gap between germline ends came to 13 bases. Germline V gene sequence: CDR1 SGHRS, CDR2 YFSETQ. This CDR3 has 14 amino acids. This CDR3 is CASSWGSTSNEQFF. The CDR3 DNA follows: TGCGCCAGCAGCTGGGGAAGTACGTCCAATGAGCAGTTCTTC.

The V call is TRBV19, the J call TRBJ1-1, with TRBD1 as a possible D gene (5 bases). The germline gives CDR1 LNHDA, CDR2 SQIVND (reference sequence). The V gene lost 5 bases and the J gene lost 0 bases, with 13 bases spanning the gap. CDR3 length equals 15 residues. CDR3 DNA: TGTGCCAGTAGTCCCCTAGGGACCTTGAACACTGAAGCTTTCTTT. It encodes CASSPLGTLNTEAFF.

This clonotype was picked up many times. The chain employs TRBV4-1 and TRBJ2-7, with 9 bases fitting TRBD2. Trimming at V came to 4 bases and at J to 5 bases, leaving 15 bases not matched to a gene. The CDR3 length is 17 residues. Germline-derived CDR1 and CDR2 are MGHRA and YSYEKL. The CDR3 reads CASSPGLATASNHEQYF. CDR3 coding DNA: TGCGCCAGCAGCCCCGGACTAGCGACAGCATCGAACCACGAGCAGTACTTC.

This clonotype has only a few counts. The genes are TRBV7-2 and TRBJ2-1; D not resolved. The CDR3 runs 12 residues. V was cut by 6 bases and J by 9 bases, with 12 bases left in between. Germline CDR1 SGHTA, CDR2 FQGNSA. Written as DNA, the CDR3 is TGTGCCAGCAGTTCACCTCCACTTGAGCAGTTCTTC. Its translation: CASSSPPLEQFF.

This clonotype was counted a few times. The CDR3 region has the DNA TGTGCCATAAAAACAGGGACCACTGAAGCTTTCTTT. Protein product: CAIKTGTTEAFF. The chain couples TRBV10-3 to TRBJ1-1, with a weak D call TRBD1 (6 bases). Germline CDR1 and CDR2: ENHRY and SYGVKD. CDR3 size: 12 residues. Deletions cut 9 bases from V and 4 bases from J, with 12 bases between.

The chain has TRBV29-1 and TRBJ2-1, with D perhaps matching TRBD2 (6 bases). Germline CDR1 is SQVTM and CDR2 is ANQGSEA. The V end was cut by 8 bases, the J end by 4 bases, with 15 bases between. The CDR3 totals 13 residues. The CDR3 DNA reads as TGCAGCTCCGGGGGTGGCGGGTACAATGAGCAGTTCTTC. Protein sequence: CSSGGGGYNEQFF.

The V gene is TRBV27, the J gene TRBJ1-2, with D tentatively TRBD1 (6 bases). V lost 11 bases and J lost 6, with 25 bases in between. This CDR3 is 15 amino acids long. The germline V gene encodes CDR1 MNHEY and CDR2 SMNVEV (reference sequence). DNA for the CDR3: TGTGCCCGCCCCTCAGGGGTAAGCAAGGATAATGGCTACACCTTC. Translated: CARPSGVSKDNGYTF.

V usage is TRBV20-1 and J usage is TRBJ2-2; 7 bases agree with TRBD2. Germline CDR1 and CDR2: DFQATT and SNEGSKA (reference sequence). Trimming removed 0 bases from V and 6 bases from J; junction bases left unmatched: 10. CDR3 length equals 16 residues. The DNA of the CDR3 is TGCAGTGCTAGAGATCCCGGCGGGGGTAGGCCCGGGGAGCTGTTTTTT. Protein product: CSARDPGGGRPGELFF.

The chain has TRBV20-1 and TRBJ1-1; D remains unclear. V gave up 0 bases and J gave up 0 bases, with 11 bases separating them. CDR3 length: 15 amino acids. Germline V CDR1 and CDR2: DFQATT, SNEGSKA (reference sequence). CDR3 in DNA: TGCAGTGCTAGAGATCCGGCCAGCTTGAACACTGAAGCTTTCTTT. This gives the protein CSARDPASLNTEAFF.

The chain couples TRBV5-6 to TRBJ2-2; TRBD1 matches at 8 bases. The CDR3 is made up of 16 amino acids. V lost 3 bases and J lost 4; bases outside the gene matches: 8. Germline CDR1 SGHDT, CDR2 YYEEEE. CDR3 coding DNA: TGTGCCAGCAGCTACCGACAGGGGAGAGGCACCGGGGAGCTGTTTTTT. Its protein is CASSYRQGRGTGELFF.

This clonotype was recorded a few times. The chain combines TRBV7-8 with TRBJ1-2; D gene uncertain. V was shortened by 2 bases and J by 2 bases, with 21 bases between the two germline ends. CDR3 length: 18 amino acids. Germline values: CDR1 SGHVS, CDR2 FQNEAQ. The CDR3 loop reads CASSLTLIPQAKNYGYTF. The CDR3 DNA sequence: TGTGCCAGCAGCTTAACCCTAATTCCGCAGGCCAAGAACTATGGCTACACCTTC.

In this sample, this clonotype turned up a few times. CDR3 in amino acids: CASSLGLAQNLETQYF. CDR3 DNA: TGTGCCAGCAGCTTAGGACTAGCGCAAAATTTAGAGACCCAGTACTTC. The chain carries TRBV7-9 and TRBJ2-5; 8 positions agree with TRBD2. The CDR3 spans 16 residues. Germline V gives CDR1 SEHNR, CDR2 FQNEAQ (reference sequence). Trimming took 1 base from V and 4 from J; bases not matched to a gene: 8.

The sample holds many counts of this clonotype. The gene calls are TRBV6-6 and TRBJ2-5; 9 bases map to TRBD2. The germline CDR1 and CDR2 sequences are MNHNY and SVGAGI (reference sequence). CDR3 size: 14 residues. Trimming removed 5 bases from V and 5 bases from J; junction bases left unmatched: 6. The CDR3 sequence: CASSPRGGGETQYF. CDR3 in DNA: TGTGCCAGCAGTCCGCGGGGGGGCGGGGAGACCCAGTACTTC.

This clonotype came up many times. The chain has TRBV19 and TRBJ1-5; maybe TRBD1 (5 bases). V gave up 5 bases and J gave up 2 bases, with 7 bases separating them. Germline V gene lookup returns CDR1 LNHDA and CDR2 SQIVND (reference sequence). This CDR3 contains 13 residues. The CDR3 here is CASSWGRNQPQHF. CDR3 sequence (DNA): TGTGCCAGTAGTTGGGGACGCAATCAGCCCCAGCATTTT.

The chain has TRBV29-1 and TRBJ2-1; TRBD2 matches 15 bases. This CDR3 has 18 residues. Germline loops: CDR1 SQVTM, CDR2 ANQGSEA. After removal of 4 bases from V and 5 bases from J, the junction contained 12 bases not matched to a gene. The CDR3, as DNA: TGCAGCGTTGTCGGGACTAGCGGGAGGATGGGACTAGACAATGAGCAGTTCTTC. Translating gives CSVVGTSGRMGLDNEQFF.